These 29 T cell receptor beta chains originate from one sample sequenced in a study of tumor-infiltrating lymphocytes in oesophageal squamous cell carcinoma. MiXCR, applied by TCRdb to the PCR reads, yields one record per CDR3 protein. This table holds approximately 11,000 distinct CDR3 sequences, over 50% found once. Sample: esophageal tumor tissue. Source of these receptors: a male donor with esophageal squamous cell carcinoma.

This clonotype was detected only once. The chain carries TRBV12-3 or TRBV12-4 and TRBJ2-7; 8 bases are shared with TRBD1. The end of the DNA is better explained by TRBJ1-2, so the J call may be wrong. There are 15 residues in the CDR3. CDR3 DNA: TGTGCCAGCAGGGGATACAGGGGGTCTAACTATGGCTACACCTTC. Translated: CASRGYRGSNYGYTF.

The chain combines TRBV6-1 with TRBJ1-1; D gene ambiguous. Trimming shortened V by 7 bases and J by 1 base, and 16 bases separated the two germline ends. Germline V CDR1 and CDR2: MNHNS, SASEGT. The CDR3 consists of 15 residues. CDR3 DNA: TGTGCCAGCATAGACTTAGGTACGACGAACACTGAAGCTTTCTTT. Protein sequence: CASIDLGTTNTEAFF.

This clonotype has more than one count but fewer than ten. The chain recombines TRBV3-1 with TRBJ2-7, with a tentative D call TRBD1 (6 bases). V shed 4 bases and J shed 7 bases, with 11 bases lying between them. Germline CDR1 reads LGHDT; CDR2 reads YNNKEL (reference sequence). The CDR3 runs to 12 residues. CDR3 DNA sequence: TGTGCCAGCAGCCTCGGACAGTGGGAGCAGTACTTC. Amino acids: CASSLGQWEQYF.

The chain recombines TRBV7-2 with TRBJ2-1; 10 nucleotides align to TRBD2. The ends lost 2 bases at V and 9 bases at J; junction bases unmatched: 4. Germline-derived CDR1 and CDR2 are SGHTA and FQGNSA. The CDR3 has 14 amino acids. The CDR3 sequence is CASSLLAGVGEQFF. CDR3 nucleotides: TGTGCCAGCAGCTTACTAGCGGGAGTGGGTGAGCAGTTCTTC. Combining the CDR3 with reference TRBV7-2 and TRBJ2-1 gives the whole variable domain GAGVSQSPSNKVTEKGKDVELRCDPISGHTALYWYRQSLGQGLEFLIYFQGNSAPDKSGLPSDRFSAERTGGSVSTLTIQRTQQEDSAVYLCASSLLAGVGEQFFGPGTRLTVL.

The chain is built from TRBV6-1 and TRBJ2-5; TRBD1 matches at 8 bases. Germline values: CDR1 MNHNS, CDR2 SASEGT. V lost 8 bases, J lost 5 bases, and 10 bases stayed unmatched. The CDR3 length is 14 residues. Here the CDR3 reads CASRLNRGRETQYF. CDR3 bases: TGTGCCAGCCGTCTAAACAGGGGGAGGGAGACCCAGTACTTC.

The chain links TRBV7-2 to TRBJ2-5; TRBD1 agrees at 10 bases. The CDR3 runs 15 residues. Germline V CDR1 and CDR2: SGHTA, FQGNSA. After removal of 0 bases from V and 5 bases from J, the junction contained 3 bases not matched to a gene. The CDR3 nucleotides are TGTGCCAGCAGCTTAGCCGGGACAGGGGAGGAGACCCAGTACTTC. Protein sequence: CASSLAGTGEETQYF.

A few counts support this clonotype. This rearrangement joins TRBV7-2 to TRBJ2-3; unclear D gene. This CDR3 is built from 14 residues. CDR1 SGHTA and CDR2 FQGNSA come from the germline V gene. The ends were cut back, 2 bases at V and 4 bases at J, with 10 bases in the middle. CDR3 DNA: TGTGCCAGCAGCTTAAGTCATAACTCAGATACGCAGTATTTT. This codes for CASSLSHNSDTQYF.

The chain combines TRBV10-3 with TRBJ2-3; no firm D call. Germline V gene sequence: CDR1 ENHRY, CDR2 SYGVKD. Between the trimmed V and J ends, which lost 9 bases and 2 bases, there was a span of 6 bases. The CDR3 contains 11 residues. CDR3 residues: CAIQITDTQYF. CDR3 nucleotides: TGTGCCATACAGATCACAGATACGCAGTATTTT.

The CDR3 DNA reads TGTGCCAGCAGATTACTAGCGGGGGGGTCGGAGACCCAGTACTTC. Its translation is CASRLLAGGSETQYF. The rearrangement links TRBV12-3 or TRBV12-4 to TRBJ2-5; 13 bases fit TRBD2. V was pared by 6 bases and J by 5 bases, with 6 bases of the junction left unmatched. The CDR3 has 15 amino acids.

There are a few counts of this clonotype. The rearrangement joins TRBV27 to TRBJ1-2; TRBD1 might be the D (5 bases). CDR3 length equals 14 residues. CDR1 and CDR2 from the germline V gene are MNHEY and SMNVEV (reference sequence). V shed 5 bases and J shed 9 bases, with 19 bases lying between them. CDR3 DNA sequence: TGTGCCAGCAGTCAGGGCAGAAACGCGCGCAGCTACACCTTC. Translating it yields CASSQGRNARSYTF.

This rearrangement joins TRBV7-2 to TRBJ2-7; a weak D match, TRBD1 (6 bases). The J call is uncertain, as TRBJ2-5 better fits the DNA end. The germline V gene has CDR1 SGHTA and CDR2 FQGNSA. The CDR3 has 14 residues. CDR3 DNA sequence: TGTGCCAGCAGCTTACAGGGGTTGGGAGAGACCCAGTACTTC. Its protein is CASSLQGLGETQYF.

This clonotype is judged medium-sized. The chain employs TRBV6-1 and TRBJ2-1, with D possibly TRBD2 on 5 matching bases. The CDR3 totals 13 residues. Germline assignment: CDR1 MNHNS and CDR2 SASEGT. V dropped 2 bases and J dropped 5 bases, with 7 bases sitting between them. CDR3 coding DNA: TGTGCCAGCAGTGAAACTAGACACAATGAGCAGTTCTTC. This codes for CASSETRHNEQFF.

This clonotype appeared a few times. This chain links TRBV24-1 with TRBJ2-1; the D call may be TRBD1 or TRBD2 (5 bases each). V dropped 3 bases and J dropped 3 bases, with 14 bases sitting between them. The CDR3 runs 16 residues. Germline CDR1 reads KGHDR; CDR2 reads SFDVKD. The CDR3 is CATSDPRDGIYNEQFF. The DNA of the CDR3 is TGTGCCACCAGTGATCCCCGGGACGGAATCTACAATGAGCAGTTCTTC.

This clonotype was seen a few times. The V and J genes are TRBV7-3 and TRBJ2-5, with 7 bases fitting TRBD1. The ends lost 1 base at V and 4 bases at J; junction bases unmatched: 6. The CDR3 spans 15 residues. Germline lookup yields CDR1 SGHTA and CDR2 FQGTGA. The CDR3 sequence is CASSLNTGEGETQYF. The CDR3 DNA reads TGTGCCAGCAGCTTAAACACAGGGGAAGGAGAGACCCAGTACTTC.

On this clonotype: The conserved final phenylalanine or tryptophan is absent from the CDR3, which likely points to a read error. It is unclear where the CDR3 begins or ends on the DNA, so no DNA is shown, and the CDR3 is as TCRdb lists it. This chain uses TRBV11-1 with TRBJ2-3; TRBD2, as called in the table, went unchecked against the DNA. The germline V gene encodes CDR1 SGHAT and CDR2 FQDESV (reference sequence). The CDR3 adds up to 16 amino acids, both ends counted. The chain's CDR3 is CASSDRSIQETQYFGP.

This clonotype is judged medium-sized. The gene calls are TRBV7-3 and TRBJ2-7; unclear D gene. CDR3 length: 12 amino acids. Germline CDR1 and CDR2: SGHTA and FQGTGA. Trimming removed 0 bases from V and 7 bases from J, with 7 bases in between. DNA of the CDR3: TGTGCCAGCAGCTTAACCAGAAATGAGCAGTACTTC. Its translation: CASSLTRNEQYF.

This clonotype was picked up a small number of times. The chain has TRBV7-2 and TRBJ2-7; 12 bases line up with TRBD2. The J call may be mistaken, given a closer DNA end match to TRBJ2-5. CDR1 and CDR2 from the germline V gene are SGHTA and FQGNSA. The CDR3 is 17 residues long. DNA for the CDR3: TGTGCCAGCAGCTTAGTTGCTAGCGGGAGGGGCCAAGAGACCCAGTACTTC. Amino acids: CASSLVASGRGQETQYF.

Within the sample, this clonotype is medium-sized. The chain joins TRBV7-3 to TRBJ2-1; 9 bases are shared with TRBD2. The CDR3 is 17 residues long. The J segment lost 2 bases and the V segment lost 1 base, leaving 6 bases of the junction unmatched. The germline CDR1 and CDR2 sequences are SGHTA and FQGTGA. The CDR3 nucleotides read TGTGCCAGCAGCTTAAGTCCTAGCGGGGCAACCTACAATGAGCAGTTCTTC. Its translation: CASSLSPSGATYNEQFF. The complete variable domain, with remaining parts taken from reference TRBV7-3 and TRBJ2-1, reads GAGVSQTPSNKVTEKGKYVELRCDPISGHTALYWYRQSLGQGPEFLIYFQGTGAADDSGLPNDRFFAVRPEGSVSTLKIQRTERGDSAVYLCASSLSPSGATYNEQFFGPGTRLTVL.

The chain carries TRBV7-2 and TRBJ2-1; TRBD2 agrees at 9 bases. J gave up 2 bases and V 0 bases, and 5 bases lay outside the gene matches. The CDR3 spans 17 residues. CDR1 is SGHTA, CDR2 FQGNSA, per germline. CDR3 bases: TGTGCCAGCAGCTTAGCGCCTAGCGGGACTGCCTACAATGAGCAGTTCTTC. It encodes CASSLAPSGTAYNEQFF.

The rearrangement links TRBV7-2 to TRBJ2-5; D is possibly TRBD2 (6 bases). The J call may be wrong; the DNA end is better matched by TRBJ2-7. CDR1 SGHTA and CDR2 FQGNSA come from the germline V gene. The CDR3 has 16 residues. The CDR3 region is CASSLASASVAYEQYF. The CDR3, as DNA: TGTGCCAGCAGCTTAGCGAGTGCTAGCGTGGCCTACGAGCAGTACTTC.

The chain carries TRBV12-3 or TRBV12-4 and TRBJ1-1; 8 nucleotides agree with TRBD1. Unmatched junction bases numbered 10, after V lost 7 bases and J lost 6 bases. This CDR3 is built from 14 residues. CDR3 in amino acids: CASKHSGGSAEAFF. The CDR3 bases are TGTGCCAGCAAGCACTCAGGGGGCAGCGCTGAAGCTTTCTTT.

The chain employs TRBV12-3 or TRBV12-4 and TRBJ2-1, with D tentatively TRBD1 (5 bases). The DNA end is a closer match to TRBJ2-7, so the J assignment may be wrong. The length of the CDR3 is 15 residues. The CDR3 nucleotides read TGTGCCAGCAGTTTGGTTCAGGGCGTTTCCTACGAGCAGTACTTC. Translation gives CASSLVQGVSYEQYF.

The gene calls are TRBV11-2 and TRBJ2-5; unclear D gene. The J call may be faulty, since TRBJ2-7 better matches the DNA end. The CDR3 covers 11 residues. The germline CDR1 and CDR2 sequences are SGHAT and FQNNGV. CDR3 region: CASSLGPEQYF. The CDR3 DNA reads as TGTGCCAGCAGCTTAGGTCCCGAGCAGTACTTC.

V gene TRBV6-6 combines with J gene TRBJ2-7; TRBD2 matches 7 bases. The last part of the DNA fits TRBJ2-1 better; the J call may be wrong. The CDR3 contains 15 residues. CDR1 and CDR2 from the germline V gene are MNHNY and SVGAGI (reference sequence). The CDR3: CASSFGSGKYNEQFF. Written as DNA, the CDR3 is TGTGCCAGCAGTTTCGGGAGCGGGAAGTACAATGAGCAGTTCTTC.

This clonotype was counted at least ten times. It is likely a read error, because the conserved phenylalanine at the end of the CDR3 is missing. The DNA is left out, because the CDR3 cannot be placed on it with certainty; the CDR3 is given as TCRdb lists it. The chain carries TRBV7-4 and TRBJ1-1. The germline gives CDR1 SGHVT, CDR2 SQSDAQ. Termini included, the CDR3 measures 16 amino acids. The CDR3 protein is CASGTRLPTMSSSSGQ.

Concerning this clonotype: The CDR3 does not end in the conserved phenylalanine or tryptophan, so this is likely a read error. This chain uses TRBV7-6 with TRBJ2-5; tentatively, D is TRBD1 (5 bases). The CDR3 has 15 residues. CDR1 SGHVS and CDR2 FNYEAQ come from the germline V gene. V was trimmed by 5 bases and J by 2 bases, leaving 15 bases between them. CDR3 in DNA: TGTGCCAGCAGCCTTACAGGTATCGGGCAAGAGACCCAGTACTCC. Protein: CASSLTGIGQETQYS.

In regard to this clonotype: Lacking the conserved final phenylalanine or tryptophan, this CDR3 likely reflects a read error. Because the CDR3's place on the DNA is in doubt, the DNA is left out and the CDR3 is given as listed by TCRdb. The chain is built from TRBV27 and TRBJ2-3; TRBD1 is taken as the D call from the table, unchecked against the DNA. The CDR3 spans 17 residues, counting both ends. The germline CDR1 and CDR2 sequences are MNHEY and SMNVEV (reference sequence). The CDR3 region is CASSLRGRGTMATPSVR.

J is TRBJ2-5 and V is TRBV7-8, with D unresolved. Germline loops: CDR1 SGHVS, CDR2 FQNEAQ. V shed 0 bases and J shed 11 bases, with 22 bases lying between them. The CDR3 runs to 16 residues. The CDR3 spells CASSLAGGVRHNEQYF. The CDR3 DNA follows: TGTGCCAGCAGCTTAGCGGGCGGAGTGCGGCACAATGAGCAGTACTTC.

This chain links TRBV6-1 with TRBJ2-1; no reliable D call. The end of the DNA is better explained by TRBJ2-5, so the J call may be wrong. The CDR3 extends over 15 amino acids. Germline CDR1 MNHNS, CDR2 SASEGT. CDR3 DNA sequence: TGTGCCAGCAGTGAAGTGGGCGGAGCCCAAGAGACCCAGTACTTC. Translating it yields CASSEVGGAQETQYF.